The sequence of this T cell receptor beta chain was determined in a study of identical twins listed by TCRdb under 2016. Broadly, across the study: To test whether fetal clonotypes persist, this study deep-sequenced TCR alpha and beta repertoires from monozygotic twins, from unrelated adults of various ages, and from cord blood. To rule out contamination, replicate twin experiments were performed at different times with different library preparation protocols.

This clonotype has at least ten counts. Its specific antigen is unknown. Per-base qualities were not stored, and no clone one base away is much larger. Every donor was a healthy Caucasian. The researchers also sequenced three unrelated adults who were not twins: a male aged 18 to 29, a male aged 50 to 60, and a female aged 50 to 60. Miltenyi CD45RO+ enrichment and human naive T-cell isolation kits were used to isolate memory (CD45RO+) and naive T cells from PBMC. The library was prepared using 5' RACE. Sequenced on an Illumina HiSeq 2000. A universal primer binding site was added through template switching, and the final cDNA carried a unique molecular identifier so that TCR cDNA molecules could be counted accurately. Specific primers in the conserved constant-segment region were used to synthesize first-strand cDNA for TCR alpha and beta chains. To control for contamination, every cDNA library carried two barcodes: a SMART-Mk sample barcode plus Illumina barcodes. TruSeq adapter sequences along with Illumina sample barcodes were introduced in two successive PCR steps. Sequencing of the TCR alpha and beta cDNA libraries was done on the Illumina HiSeq platform using custom primers. The paper's processing steps were these. MiGEC was used to process raw reads and extract unique molecular identifiers, and MiXCR was used to find CDR3 positions. For each individual, recombination models were inferred using an EM algorithm with the repgenHMM and IGoR tools. The tcR package in R was used for shared clonotype analysis, with sharing normalized by the product of cloneset sizes. To study raw recombination without the effects of thymic and clonal selection, out-of-frame nonproductive sequences were analyzed. TCRdb handled the public reads itself, with Q25 trimming in fastp and clone calling in MiXCR, and kept productive beta chains. Each entry merges the rows of one CDR3 protein and shows their most common DNA and genes. None of the V and J calls come from the authors' own analysis; TCRdb made them. The sample yields 350,000 to 450,000 distinct CDR3 sequences; approximately 17% were counted once. 12% of the sample lies in the top ten.

Findings and caveats that apply to the study as a whole: Compared with coincidental sharing between unrelated individuals, an excess of low generation-probability sequences was observed among out-of-frame TCR alpha sequences shared between twins. Fewer insertions were carried by abundant cord blood beta clonotypes, a similar but weaker trend appeared in young adult naive repertoires, and no such trend appeared in memory repertoires. A weaker excess of twin sharing was found in beta out-of-frame sequences because the signal-to-noise ratio was lowered by fewer shared sequences. Recombination models systematically underestimated out-of-frame TCR alpha sharing in monozygotic twins but agreed with sharing between unrelated individuals. Because the same donors could not be followed over many years, the conclusions depended on cross-sectional statistical analysis. Zero-insertion analyses could be partly confounded by invariant T cells such as MAIT and iNKT, although diverse VJ usage argued against such confounding for most clonotypes.

Input material: naive T cells sorted from blood. The cell subset or site label here, explained by the study, means: cells isolated with a human naive T-cell isolation kit. The sequence came from a man over 45 in good health.

The CDR3 in this case is CASRSGHSNTEAFF. The DNA reads TGCGCCAGCAGGAGCGGACACTCGAACACTGAAGCTTTCTTT. The V and J segments used are TRBV5-1 and TRBJ1-1, with TRBD1 as a weak D call on 5 bases. Trimming at the junction amounts to 5 bases on V and 1 base on J, and the germline ends lie 12 bases apart. Inclusive of the bounding cysteine and phenylalanine, the CDR3 is 14 residues long. The only DNA kept is the CDR3, 42 bases in frame from the first base. CDR1 and CDR2 are drawn from the germline V gene: SGHRS, YFSETQ.